The 22 T cell receptor beta chains below all came from one sample that was sequenced in a study of T cell repertoires in cytomegalovirus infection. TCRdb independently ran MiXCR on the reads; one entry per CDR3 protein. This repertoire shows about 160,000 distinct CDR3 sequences, roughly 20% found once; its top ten account for around a quarter. No cognate antigen is known for these TCRs. The sample here was CD8+ T cells from cultured PBMCs, taken from culture after CMV antigen stimulation. Receptors originate from a human donor in good health (CMV status not recorded). Some clones in this sample may be carry-over from other donors' samples.

Only a few counts were recorded for this clonotype. The chain employs TRBV5-1 and TRBJ1-1; possibly TRBD1 for D (6 bases). Germline-derived CDR1 and CDR2 are SGHRS and YFSETQ. The CDR3 length is 17 residues. Trimming pared 2 bases from V and 0 bases from J, leaving 17 bases between. CDR3 nucleotides: TGCGCCAGCAGCTTCAGGGCAGGGGAGGGTTTGAACACTGAAGCTTTCTTT. Translated, it gives CASSFRAGEGLNTEAFF. The whole variable domain, filled in from reference TRBV5-1 and TRBJ1-1, reads KAGVTQTPRYLIKTRGQQVTLSCSPISGHRSVSWYQQTPGQGLQFLFEYFSETQRNKGNFPGRFSGRQFSNSRSEMNVSTLELGDSALYLCASSFRAGEGLNTEAFFGQGTRLTVV.

The V and J genes are TRBV10-1 and TRBJ1-4, with a possible D match to TRBD1 (5 bases). Germline CDR1 is WNHNN and CDR2 is SYGVQD (reference sequence). The CDR3 has 16 amino acids. Trimming removed 3 bases at V and 4 bases at J, with 15 bases between. Here the CDR3 reads CASSDFPQGVNEKLFF. CDR3 DNA: TGCGCCAGCAGTGACTTCCCCCAGGGAGTTAATGAAAAACTGTTTTTT.

This clonotype was recorded a few times. The rearrangement joins TRBV7-2 to TRBJ1-3; D ambiguous. V was clipped by 5 bases and J by 3 bases, with 14 bases between them. From germline, CDR1 is SGHTA and CDR2 FQGNSA. This CDR3 spans 15 amino acids. This CDR3 reads CASSHLGKGGNTIYF. CDR3 nucleotides: TGTGCCAGCAGCCACCTGGGAAAAGGTGGAAACACCATATATTTT. Full variable domain (outside the CDR3, taken from reference TRBV7-2 and TRBJ1-3): GAGVSQSPSNKVTEKGKDVELRCDPISGHTALYWYRQSLGQGLEFLIYFQGNSAPDKSGLPSDRFSAERTGGSVSTLTIQRTQQEDSAVYLCASSHLGKGGNTIYFGEGSWLTVV.

There are a few counts of this clonotype. The chain uses TRBV19 and TRBJ1-5; TRBD1 matches 8 bases. V trimming: 3 bases; J trimming: 9 bases; junction bases outside the gene matches: 13. The CDR3 extends over 16 amino acids. Germline loops: CDR1 LNHDA, CDR2 SQIVND (reference sequence). The CDR3 region has the DNA TGTGCCAGTAGTATGGGGCCAGGGGGCTCCACAATGCCCCAGCATTTT. Amino acids: CASSMGPGGSTMPQHF.

In its sample, this clonotype was seen a few times. This chain connects TRBV20-1 to TRBJ1-5; the match to TRBD1 covers 7 bases. V shed 0 bases and J 5 bases; nucleotides not matched to a gene: 4. CDR1 is DFQATT and CDR2 is SNEGSKA in the germline V gene (reference sequence). The CDR3 loop spans 14 amino acids. CDR3 sequence: CSARDRTGDQPQHF. The DNA of the CDR3 is TGCAGTGCTAGAGATCGGACAGGAGATCAGCCCCAGCATTTT.

The rearrangement links TRBV6-2 or TRBV6-3 to TRBJ2-1; tentatively, D is TRBD1 or TRBD2 (5 bases each). The V end lost 5 bases, the J end lost 8 bases, and 10 bases lay between the germline ends. This CDR3 comprises 12 residues. Germline values: CDR1 MNHEY, CDR2 SVGEGT. The CDR3 nucleotides read TGTGCCAGCAGTCTCCAGGGAGATGAGCAGTTCTTC. Protein sequence: CASSLQGDEQFF.

The table lists this clonotype with many counts. This rearrangement joins TRBV27 to TRBJ1-2; maybe TRBD1 (5 bases). The CDR3 is 13 amino acids. The V end lost 9 bases, the J end lost 6 bases, and 17 bases lay between the germline ends. The V gene's germline CDR1 is MNHEY and CDR2 SMNVEV (reference sequence). The CDR3 DNA reads as TGTGCCAGTCTTGGGACTCTCAATAATGGCTACACCTTC. Translating gives CASLGTLNNGYTF.

The V call is TRBV7-2, the J call TRBJ1-1, with 8 bases identical to TRBD1. Germline assignment: CDR1 SGHTA and CDR2 FQGNSA. V shed 5 bases and J 3 bases; nucleotides not matched to a gene: 8. This CDR3 has 15 amino acids. The CDR3 DNA is TGTGCCAGCAGCCTCACGACAGGGGAGTACACTGAAGCTTTCTTT. It specifies CASSLTTGEYTEAFF.

The chain couples TRBV27 to TRBJ2-2; the D is unclear. V was trimmed by 4 bases and J by 4 bases, leaving 13 bases between them. Germline V CDR1 and CDR2: MNHEY, SMNVEV (reference sequence). CDR3 length: 15 residues. The CDR3 protein is CASSSLGRSTGELFF. CDR3 in DNA: TGTGCCAGCAGTTCCCTAGGAAGGAGCACCGGGGAGCTGTTTTTT.

The chain couples TRBV7-9 to TRBJ2-5, with 8 bases matching TRBD1. CDR1 and CDR2 from the germline V gene are SEHNR and FQNEAQ (reference sequence). The J segment lost 1 base and the V segment lost 4 bases, leaving 8 bases of the junction unmatched. The CDR3 sequence is 16 residues long. The CDR3 is CASSSPDRAFQETQYF. CDR3 coding DNA: TGTGCCAGCAGCTCGCCGGACAGGGCCTTCCAAGAGACCCAGTACTTC.

The chain is built from TRBV7-4 and TRBJ2-3, with no clear D. Germline V lookup: CDR1 SGHVT, CDR2 SQSDAQ. CDR3 length: 14 amino acids. V shed 6 bases and J shed 4 bases, with 14 bases lying between them. The CDR3 sequence is CASRPTFGSDTQYF. DNA for the CDR3: TGTGCCAGCAGGCCTACCTTTGGCTCAGATACGCAGTATTTT.

At least ten counts were recorded for this clonotype. V usage is TRBV12-3 or TRBV12-4 and J usage is TRBJ2-3; D gene uncertain. There are 12 residues in the CDR3. The V end lost 3 bases, the J end lost 1 base, and 2 bases lay between the germline ends. CDR3 nucleotides: TGTGCCAGCAGTTTCGGCACAGATACGCAGTATTTT. Translation gives CASSFGTDTQYF.

This clonotype has only a few counts. The rearrangement uses TRBV4-1 and TRBJ2-2; 10 nucleotides align to TRBD1. The CDR3 spans 15 residues. V was pared by 8 bases and J by 5 bases, with 8 bases of the junction left unmatched. Germline loops: CDR1 MGHRA, CDR2 YSYEKL. The CDR3 coding sequence is TGCGCCAGCCAGGGGGACAGGGGATCGACCGGGGAGCTGTTTTTT. Protein product: CASQGDRGSTGELFF.

The sample holds one count of this clonotype. The chain combines TRBV10-3 with TRBJ2-3; 11 bases line up with TRBD2. This CDR3 region has 18 residues. Germline loops: CDR1 ENHRY, CDR2 SYGVKD. V was clipped by 0 bases and J by 4 bases; unmatched bases: 9. The CDR3: CAISESSEGLADSDTQYF. DNA for the CDR3: TGTGCCATCAGTGAGTCATCTGAGGGACTAGCGGATTCAGATACGCAGTATTTT.

The chain carries TRBV27 and TRBJ1-1; 7 bases are a match to TRBD1. This CDR3 is built from 14 residues. Germline V gene data show CDR1 as MNHEY and CDR2 as SMNVEV (reference sequence). The ends lost 6 bases at V and 1 base at J; junction bases unmatched: 5. The DNA of the CDR3 is TGTGCCAGCAGGGCTACAGGGGCGAACACTGAAGCTTTCTTT. Translating gives CASRATGANTEAFF.

Ten or more counts support this clonotype. V is TRBV7-2 and J is TRBJ2-5; D gene unclear. Looked up from germline, CDR1 is SGHTA and CDR2 is FQGNSA. The germline V and J ends were trimmed by 5 bases and 1 base, with 8 bases remaining between them. This CDR3 region has 13 residues. CDR3 protein: CASSRRVQETQYF. The CDR3 coding sequence is TGTGCCAGCAGCCGCCGGGTCCAAGAGACCCAGTACTTC.

The J gene is TRBJ2-3, the V gene TRBV2; D perhaps matches TRBD1 (5 bases). V dropped 7 bases and J dropped 6 bases, with 11 bases sitting between them. Looked up from germline, CDR1 is SNHLY and CDR2 is FYNNEI. This CDR3 has 12 amino acids. CDR3 loop: CASIRAPDTQYF. CDR3 DNA: TGTGCCAGCATCAGGGCCCCGGATACGCAGTATTTT.

The chain has TRBV12-3 or TRBV12-4 and TRBJ1-2; TRBD1 might be the D (6 bases). V lost 5 bases to trimming and J lost 6 bases, with 13 bases between them. CDR3 length equals 13 residues. The CDR3 region has the DNA TGTGCCAGCAGTGGGGGGCATAAGAATGGCTACACCTTC. It encodes CASSGGHKNGYTF.

The gene calls are TRBV6-1 and TRBJ1-4, with D perhaps TRBD1 (5 bases). Trimming cost V 10 bases and J 7 bases, with 19 bases left between them. CDR3 length: 14 amino acids. CDR1 and CDR2 from the germline V gene are MNHNS and SASEGT. DNA for the CDR3: TGTGCCATCCAGTGGGGGGACGTTGGTGAAAAACTGTTTTTT. This codes for CAIQWGDVGEKLFF.

The V and J genes are TRBV7-9 and TRBJ2-7, with D possibly TRBD1 on 6 matching bases. V was clipped by 5 bases and J by 0 bases, with 11 bases between them. The CDR3 length is 14 residues. Germline V gene lookup returns CDR1 SEHNR and CDR2 FQNEAQ (reference sequence). The CDR3 DNA reads as TGTGCCAGCAGCGAGGGGGACAACTCCTACGAGCAGTACTTC. This encodes CASSEGDNSYEQYF.

The CDR3 loop reads CASSFTDRGRDEQYF. DNA of the CDR3: TGTGCCAGCAGTTTTACGGACAGGGGTCGAGACGAGCAGTACTTC. V and J are TRBV7-6 and TRBJ2-7, with 9 bases fitting TRBD1. CDR1 SGHVS and CDR2 FNYEAQ come from the germline V gene. The CDR3 is 15 residues long. The V and J ends lost 6 bases and 5 bases, in that order; junction bases with no gene match: 11. Using reference TRBV7-6 and TRBJ2-7 for the parts outside the CDR3, the full variable domain is GAGVSQSPRYKVTKRGQDVALRCDPISGHVSLYWYRQALGQGPEFLTYFNYEAQQDKSGLPNDRFSAERPEGSISTLTIQRTEQRDSAMYRCASSFTDRGRDEQYFGPGTRLTVT.

This clonotype was found a few times. The chain has TRBV12-3 or TRBV12-4 and TRBJ2-1; the D gene is possibly TRBD2 (7 bases). With 5 bases removed from V and 0 bases from J, the gap between germline ends came to 14 bases. This CDR3 is 16 amino acids long. For the CDR3, the DNA is TGTGCCAGCAGTACAATAGGGGGGGTCTCCTACAATGAGCAGTTCTTC. This translates into CASSTIGGVSYNEQFF.